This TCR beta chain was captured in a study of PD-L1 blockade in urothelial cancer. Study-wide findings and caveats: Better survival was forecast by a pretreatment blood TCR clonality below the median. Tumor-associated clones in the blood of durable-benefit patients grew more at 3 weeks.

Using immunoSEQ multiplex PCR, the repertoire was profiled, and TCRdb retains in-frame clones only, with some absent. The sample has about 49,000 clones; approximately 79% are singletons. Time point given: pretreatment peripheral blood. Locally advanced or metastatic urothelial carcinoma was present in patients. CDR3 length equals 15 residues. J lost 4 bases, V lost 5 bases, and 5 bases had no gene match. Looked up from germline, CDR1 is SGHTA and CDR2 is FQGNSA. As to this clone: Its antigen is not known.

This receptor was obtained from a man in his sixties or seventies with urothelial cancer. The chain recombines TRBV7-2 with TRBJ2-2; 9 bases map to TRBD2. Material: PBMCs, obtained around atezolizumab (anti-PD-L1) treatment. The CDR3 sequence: CASSPSGTLTGELFF. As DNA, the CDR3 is TGTGCCAGCAGCCCTAGCGGGACCCTCACCGGGGAGCTGTTTTTT. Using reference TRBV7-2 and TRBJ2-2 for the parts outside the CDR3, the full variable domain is GAGVSQSPSNKVTEKGKDVELRCDPISGHTALYWYRQSLGQGLEFLIYFQGNSAPDKSGLPSDRFSAERTGGSVSTLTIQRTQQEDSAVYLCASSPSGTLTGELFFGEGSRLTVL.